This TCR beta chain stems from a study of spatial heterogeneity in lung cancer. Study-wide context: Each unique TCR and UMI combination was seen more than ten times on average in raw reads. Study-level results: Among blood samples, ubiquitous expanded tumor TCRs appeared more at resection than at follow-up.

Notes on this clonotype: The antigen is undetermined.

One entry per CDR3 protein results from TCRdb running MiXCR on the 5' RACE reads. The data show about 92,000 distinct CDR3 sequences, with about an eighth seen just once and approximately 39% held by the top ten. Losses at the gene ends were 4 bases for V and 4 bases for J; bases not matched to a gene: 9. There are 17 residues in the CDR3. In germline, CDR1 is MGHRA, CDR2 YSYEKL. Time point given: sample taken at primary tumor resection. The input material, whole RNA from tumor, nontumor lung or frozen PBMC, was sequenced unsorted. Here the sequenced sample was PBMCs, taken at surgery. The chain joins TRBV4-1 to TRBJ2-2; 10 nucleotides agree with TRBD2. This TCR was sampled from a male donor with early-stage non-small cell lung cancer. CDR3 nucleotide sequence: TGCGCCAGCAGCCCAAGAGCGGGAGGGCCTGGCACCGGGGAGCTGTTTTTT. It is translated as CASSPRAGGPGTGELFF.